Presented here are 8 T cell receptor beta chains from one specimen sequenced in a study of blood T cell repertoires in COVID-19. Libraries were prepared by immunoSEQ multiplex PCR; TCRdb keeps only in-frame clonotypes and omits some of them. Of fewer than 200,000 clones listed, around 85% were seen once; the top ten hold less than 9%. The sample consisted of peripheral blood. All receptors derive from a woman aged 55-70 years with acute or convalescent COVID-19.

The rearrangement links TRBV7-9 to TRBJ2-7; tentative D call: TRBD2 (6 bases). V gave up 5 bases and J gave up 2 bases, with 22 bases separating them. CDR3 length: 17 amino acids. The germline V gene has CDR1 SEHNR and CDR2 FQNEAQ (reference sequence). CDR3 bases: TGTGCCAGCAGCCCTCCCCTAAACGTTGGGGGGACCTACGAGCAGTACTTC. Translation gives CASSPPLNVGGTYEQYF.

V and J are TRBV9 and TRBJ2-7; TRBD2 matches at 13 bases. The V and J ends lost 4 bases and 0 bases, in that order; junction bases with no gene match: 16. Germline values: CDR1 SGDLS, CDR2 YYNGEE. This CDR3 spans 20 amino acids. CDR3 residues: CASSIHRGLAGTNSSYEQYV. The CDR3 region has the DNA TGTGCCAGCAGCATCCATAGGGGACTAGCGGGAACGAATAGCTCCTACGAGCAGTACGTC.

This clone was observed a handful of times. The rearrangement links TRBV5-6 to TRBJ2-1, with D unresolved. Between the trimmed V and J ends, which lost 3 bases and 3 bases, there was a span of 7 bases. The CDR3 is 13 residues long. CDR1 and CDR2 (germline): SGHDT, YYEEEE. CDR3 nucleotide sequence: TGTGCCAGCAGCTACCAGATCTACAATGAGCAGTTCTTC. It yields the protein CASSYQIYNEQFF.

The count of this clone is one. The chain uses TRBV12-3 or TRBV12-4 and TRBJ2-1, with no clear D. V was trimmed by 3 bases and J by 12 bases, leaving 9 bases between them. There are 11 residues in the CDR3. The CDR3 spells CASSFSRRQFF. The CDR3 region has the DNA TGTGCCAGCAGTTTTTCGCGAAGGCAGTTCTTC.

V usage is TRBV27 and J usage is TRBJ1-2, with D maybe TRBD1 (5 bases). This CDR3 region has 14 residues. In germline, CDR1 is MNHEY, CDR2 SMNVEV (reference sequence). Trimming stripped 4 bases from V and 6 bases from J, with 15 bases between. CDR3 coding DNA: TGTGCCAGCAGTTCCGGACAACCTGAACATGGCTACACCTTC. Translated, it gives CASSSGQPEHGYTF.

The CDR3 region has the DNA TGTGCCAGCAGCGACCTGACAGGGGCCCCCAATGAAAAACTGTTTTTT. Translation gives CASSDLTGAPNEKLFF. The rearrangement uses TRBV7-6 and TRBJ1-4, with 8 bases fitting TRBD1. J was trimmed by 5 bases and V by 5 bases; bases with no gene match: 10. The germline gives CDR1 SGHVS, CDR2 FNYEAQ. The CDR3 length is 16 residues. The full variable domain, with the rest looked up from reference TRBV7-6 and TRBJ1-4, is GAGVSQSPRYKVTKRGQDVALRCDPISGHVSLYWYRQALGQGPEFLTYFNYEAQQDKSGLPNDRFSAERPEGSISTLTIQRTEQRDSAMYRCASSDLTGAPNEKLFFGSGTQLSVL.

The chain carries TRBV18 and TRBJ1-6, with D tentatively TRBD1 (5 bases). Deletions cut 3 bases from V and 7 bases from J, with 7 bases between. From germline, CDR1 is KGHSH and CDR2 LQKENI. The CDR3 is made up of 13 amino acids. The DNA of the CDR3 is TGTGCCAGCTCACCCCGGGGGAATTCACCCCTCCACTTT. It codes for CASSPRGNSPLHF.

This chain connects TRBV6-5 to TRBJ1-2, with D tentatively TRBD1 (5 bases). Germline V gene sequence: CDR1 MNHEY, CDR2 SVGAGI. Trimming pared 0 bases from V and 6 bases from J, leaving 8 bases between. This CDR3 contains 13 residues. The CDR3 DNA follows: TGTGCCAGCAGTTACTCGATAGGGGATGGCTACACCTTC. Protein sequence: CASSYSIGDGYTF.